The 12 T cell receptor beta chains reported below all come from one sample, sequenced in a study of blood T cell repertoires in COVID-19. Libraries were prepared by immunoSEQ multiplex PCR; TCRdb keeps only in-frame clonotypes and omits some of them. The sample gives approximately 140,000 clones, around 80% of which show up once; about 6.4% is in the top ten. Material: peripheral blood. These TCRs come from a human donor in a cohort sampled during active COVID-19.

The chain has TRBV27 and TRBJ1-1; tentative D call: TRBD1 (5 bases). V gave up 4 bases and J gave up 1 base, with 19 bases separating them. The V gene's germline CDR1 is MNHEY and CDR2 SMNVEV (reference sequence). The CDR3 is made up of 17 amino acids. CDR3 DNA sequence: TGTGCCAGCAGTTCTTCCCAGGGCAGGCCGAAGAACACTGAAGCTTTCTTT. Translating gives CASSSSQGRPKNTEAFF.

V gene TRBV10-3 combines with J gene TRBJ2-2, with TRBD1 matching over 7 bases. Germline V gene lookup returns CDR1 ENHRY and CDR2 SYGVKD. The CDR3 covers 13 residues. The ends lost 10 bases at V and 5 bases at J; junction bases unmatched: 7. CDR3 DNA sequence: TGTGCCACCCTCGGACAGGCAACCGGGGAGCTGTTTTTT. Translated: CATLGQATGELFF.

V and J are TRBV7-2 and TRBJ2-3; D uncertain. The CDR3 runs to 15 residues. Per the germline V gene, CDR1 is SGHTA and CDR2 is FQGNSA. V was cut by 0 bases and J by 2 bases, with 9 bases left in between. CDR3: CASSLALSNTDTQYF. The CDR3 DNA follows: TGTGCCAGCAGCTTAGCGCTGTCTAACACAGATACGCAGTATTTT. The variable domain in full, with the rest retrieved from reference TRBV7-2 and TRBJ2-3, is GAGVSQSPSNKVTEKGKDVELRCDPISGHTALYWYRQSLGQGLEFLIYFQGNSAPDKSGLPSDRFSAERTGGSVSTLTIQRTQQEDSAVYLCASSLALSNTDTQYFGPGTRLTVL.

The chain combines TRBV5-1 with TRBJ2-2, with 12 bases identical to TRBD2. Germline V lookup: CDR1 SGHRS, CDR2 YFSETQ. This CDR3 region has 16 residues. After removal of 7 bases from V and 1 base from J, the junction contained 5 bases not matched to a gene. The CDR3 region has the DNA TGCGCCAGCTGCCTGACTAGCGGGGGGAACACCGGGGAGCTGTTTTTT. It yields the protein CASCLTSGGNTGELFF. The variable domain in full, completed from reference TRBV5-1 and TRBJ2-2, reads KAGVTQTPRYLIKTRGQQVTLSCSPISGHRSVSWYQQTPGQGLQFLFEYFSETQRNKGNFPGRFSGRQFSNSRSEMNVSTLELGDSALYLCASCLTSGGNTGELFFGEGSRLTVL.

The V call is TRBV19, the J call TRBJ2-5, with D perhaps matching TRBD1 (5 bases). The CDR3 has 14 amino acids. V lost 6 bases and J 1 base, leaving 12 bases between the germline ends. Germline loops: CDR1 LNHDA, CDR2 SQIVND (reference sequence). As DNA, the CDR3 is TGTGCCAGTAGACAGGACCCGAGCCAAGAGACCCAGTACTTC. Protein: CASRQDPSQETQYF.

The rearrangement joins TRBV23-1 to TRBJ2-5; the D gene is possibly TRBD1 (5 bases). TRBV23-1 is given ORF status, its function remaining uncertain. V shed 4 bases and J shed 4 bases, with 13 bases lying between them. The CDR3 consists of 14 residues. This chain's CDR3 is CASSLRTSGETQYF. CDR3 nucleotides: TGCGCCAGCAGTCTTAGGACATCAGGAGAGACCCAGTACTTC.

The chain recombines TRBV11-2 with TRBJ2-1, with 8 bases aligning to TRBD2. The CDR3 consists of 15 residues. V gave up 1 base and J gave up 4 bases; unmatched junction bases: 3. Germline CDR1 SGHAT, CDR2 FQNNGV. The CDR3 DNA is TGTGCCAGCAGCTTAGGGGCTAGCGGGTACAATGAGCAGTTCTTC. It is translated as CASSLGASGYNEQFF.

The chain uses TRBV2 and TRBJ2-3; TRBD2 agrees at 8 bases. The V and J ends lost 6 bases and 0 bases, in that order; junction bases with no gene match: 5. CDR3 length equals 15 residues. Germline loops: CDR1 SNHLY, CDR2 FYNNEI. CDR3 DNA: TGTGCCAGCAGGGGTAGCGGGATTAGCACAGATACGCAGTATTTT. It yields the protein CASRGSGISTDTQYF.

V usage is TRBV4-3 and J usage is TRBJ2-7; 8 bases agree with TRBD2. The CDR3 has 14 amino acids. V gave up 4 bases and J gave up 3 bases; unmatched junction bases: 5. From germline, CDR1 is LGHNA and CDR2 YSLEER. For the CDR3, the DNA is TGCGCCAGCAGCCTTCAGCGGGGGAGCTACGAGCAGTACTTC. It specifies CASSLQRGSYEQYF.

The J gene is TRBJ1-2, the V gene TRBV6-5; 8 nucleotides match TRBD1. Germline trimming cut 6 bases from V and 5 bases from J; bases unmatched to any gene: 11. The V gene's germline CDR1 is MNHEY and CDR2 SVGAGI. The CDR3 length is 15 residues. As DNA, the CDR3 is TGTGCCAGCAGCTCACCCGCCGGGACAGGATATGGCTACACCTTC. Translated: CASSSPAGTGYGYTF.

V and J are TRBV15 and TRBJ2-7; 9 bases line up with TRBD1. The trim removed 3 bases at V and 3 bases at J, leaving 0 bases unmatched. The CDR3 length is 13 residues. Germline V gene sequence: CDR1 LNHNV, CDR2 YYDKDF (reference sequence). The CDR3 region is CATSRTGGYEQYF. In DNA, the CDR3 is TGTGCCACCAGCAGGACAGGGGGCTACGAGCAGTACTTC.

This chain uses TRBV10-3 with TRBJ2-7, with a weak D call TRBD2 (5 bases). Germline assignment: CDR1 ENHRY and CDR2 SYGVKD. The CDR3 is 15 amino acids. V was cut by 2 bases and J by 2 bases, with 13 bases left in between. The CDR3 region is CAISEDTPGAYEQYF. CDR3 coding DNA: TGTGCCATCAGTGAGGACACCCCCGGGGCCTACGAGCAGTACTTC.